The 5 T cell receptor beta chains listed next were all sequenced from one sample in a study of T cells of healthy individuals (dated by TCRdb to 2017 to 2018). Receptor amplification or capture employed 5' RACE. Sequencing was performed on an Illumina MiSeq. The public sequencing data were trimmed at Q25 with fastp and processed into clonotypes with MiXCR by TCRdb, which kept only in-frame beta chains. Under each unique CDR3 protein, matching rows form one entry showing the most common genes and DNA. Counted in this sample were about 96,000 distinct CDR3 sequences; approximately 15% of them appeared once. The top ten clones comprise 6.2% of the sample. The receptors were sampled from a human donor in good health.

This clonotype was recorded many times. The chain couples TRBV12-3 or TRBV12-4 to TRBJ1-1; no definite D call. V was pared by 2 bases and J by 5 bases, with 12 bases between. The CDR3 totals 14 residues. CDR3 coding DNA: TGTGCCAGCAGTTTAACTCCCGGAGGGACTGAAGCTTTCTTT. This sequence encodes CASSLTPGGTEAFF.

Many counts were recorded for this clonotype. The J gene is TRBJ2-5, the V gene TRBV20-1, with 8 bases matching TRBD1. Germline-derived CDR1 and CDR2 are DFQATT and SNEGSKA (reference sequence). This CDR3 is built from 14 residues. V lost 6 bases to trimming and J lost 4 bases; unmatched junction nucleotides: 10. The CDR3 coding sequence is TGCAGTGCCTCCGACAGGGGACTGCGAGAGACCCAGTACTTC. Its protein is CSASDRGLRETQYF.

This clonotype was counted only a few times. The rearrangement links TRBV27 to TRBJ2-1; D ambiguous. The germline V gene has CDR1 MNHEY and CDR2 SMNVEV (reference sequence). V dropped 1 base and J dropped 5 bases, with 9 bases sitting between them. The CDR3 is 14 residues long. The CDR3 sequence is CASSLYGNNNEQFF. CDR3 bases: TGTGCCAGCAGTTTATACGGAAATAACAATGAGCAGTTCTTC.

A few counts support this clonotype. The chain carries TRBV6-6 and TRBJ2-3; 7 bases map to TRBD1. This CDR3 has 15 amino acids. CDR1 and CDR2 (germline): MNHNY, SVGAGI (reference sequence). Trimming at V came to 5 bases and at J to 0 bases, leaving 5 bases not matched to a gene. The CDR3 loop is CASSPDRSSTDTQYF. As DNA, the CDR3 is TGTGCCAGCAGTCCGGACAGGTCCAGCACAGATACGCAGTATTTT.

The V call is TRBV4-1, the J call TRBJ2-1; no definite D call. The CDR3 length is 11 residues. In germline, CDR1 is MGHRA, CDR2 YSYEKL. Trimming shortened V by 3 bases and J by 7 bases, and 4 bases separated the two germline ends. The CDR3 DNA reads TGCGCCAGCAGCCACGGGAATGAGCAGTTCTTC. Translation gives CASSHGNEQFF.